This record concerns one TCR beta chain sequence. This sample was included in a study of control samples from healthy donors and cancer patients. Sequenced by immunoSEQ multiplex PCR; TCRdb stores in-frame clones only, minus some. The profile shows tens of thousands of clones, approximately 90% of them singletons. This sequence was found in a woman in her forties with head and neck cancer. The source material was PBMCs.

The CDR3 coding sequence is TGTGCCAGCAGGAAGGGGACTGGGCAAGTGCAGTACTTC. This sequence encodes CASRKGTGQVQYF. J is TRBJ2-7 and V is TRBV3-1 (or the pseudogene TRBV3-2), with D possibly matching TRBD2 (6 bases). The CDR3 loop spans 13 amino acids. V lost 6 bases and J lost 9, with 18 bases in between. CDR1 is LGHDT and CDR2 is YNNKEL in the germline V gene (reference sequence).